The 22 T cell receptor beta chains in this list originate from one sample, sequenced in a study of blood T cell repertoires in COVID-19. Here immunoSEQ multiplex PCR was the method, and the copy in TCRdb shows in-frame clones only, minus some. This table has over 110,000 clones, roughly 88% appearing once. Sequencing used peripheral blood. The receptors shown here come from an older man with acute or convalescent COVID-19.

The chain links TRBV19 to TRBJ1-2, with D maybe TRBD1 (6 bases). In germline, CDR1 is LNHDA, CDR2 SQIVND (reference sequence). With 7 bases removed from V and 0 bases from J, the gap between germline ends came to 15 bases. The CDR3 contains 15 residues. The CDR3 loop reads CASTSRGTSNYGYTF. CDR3 nucleotide sequence: TGTGCCAGTACGTCCAGGGGTACGTCTAACTATGGCTACACCTTC.

The rearrangement joins TRBV29-1 to TRBJ2-6, with 8 bases that match TRBD1. The trim removed 0 bases at V and 2 bases at J, leaving 9 bases unmatched. This CDR3 is 18 amino acids long. CDR1 and CDR2 from the germline V gene are SQVTM and ANQGSEA. DNA of the CDR3: TGCAGCGTTGAAGATACCACAGGGGGTTTCACTGGGGCCAACGTCCTGACTTTC. It translates to CSVEDTTGGFTGANVLTF.

This clone was detected only once. J is TRBJ1-1 and V is TRBV5-4, with 8 bases aligning to TRBD1. This CDR3 comprises 15 residues. Trimming cost V 3 bases and J 4 bases; bases outside gene matches: 8. Germline CDR1 and CDR2: SGHNT and YYREEE (reference sequence). The CDR3 DNA is TGTGCCAGCAGCTCAGACCGGACAGGGCCCACTGAAGCTTTCTTT. Amino acids: CASSSDRTGPTEAFF.

This chain links TRBV3-1 (or the pseudogene TRBV3-2) with TRBJ2-7; TRBD1 might be the D (6 bases). Germline loops: CDR1 LGHDT, CDR2 YNNKEL (reference sequence). The ends were cut back, 3 bases at V and 2 bases at J, with 8 bases in the middle. The CDR3 length is 13 residues. The CDR3 loop reads CASSHGGTYEQYF. As DNA, the CDR3 is TGTGCCAGCAGCCATGGGGGCACCTACGAGCAGTACTTC.

The chain employs TRBV9 and TRBJ2-7, with TRBD2 identical over 9 bases. Germline values: CDR1 SGDLS, CDR2 YYNGEE. This CDR3 has 16 residues. Trimming cost V 0 bases and J 4 bases; bases outside gene matches: 8. The CDR3 sequence is CASSVDLAGSSYEQYF. The CDR3, as DNA: TGTGCCAGCAGCGTAGATCTAGCGGGATCATCTTACGAGCAGTACTTC.

The rearrangement links TRBV13 to TRBJ1-6; the D gene is possibly TRBD1 (6 bases). This CDR3 is 19 amino acids long. V lost 0 bases and J 0 bases, leaving 15 bases between the germline ends. CDR1 and CDR2 from the germline V gene are PRHDT and FYEKMQ (reference sequence). CDR3 amino acids: CASSLGPTGLSSYNSPLHF. CDR3 DNA sequence: TGTGCCAGCAGCTTAGGCCCCACAGGGCTCAGCTCCTATAATTCACCCCTCCACTTT.

This chain connects TRBV19 to TRBJ1-2; D possibly corresponds to TRBD1 (5 bases). The CDR3 contains 15 residues. V lost 3 bases and J 7 bases, leaving 18 bases between the germline ends. CDR1 and CDR2 (germline): LNHDA, SQIVND (reference sequence). The CDR3 sequence: CASSMPTGGTGGYTF. CDR3 bases: TGTGCCAGTAGTATGCCGACCGGGGGGACGGGTGGCTACACCTTC.

This clone was seen only once. The chain carries TRBV25-1 and TRBJ2-7, with 8 bases fitting TRBD1. In germline, CDR1 is MGHDK, CDR2 SYGVNS. The V and J ends lost 0 bases and 4 bases, in that order; junction bases with no gene match: 5. The CDR3 contains 15 residues. This CDR3 reads CASSEYRTGTYEQYF. In nucleotides, the CDR3 is TGTGCCAGCAGTGAATATAGGACAGGGACTTACGAGCAGTACTTC.

The chain links TRBV4-2 to TRBJ2-1, with 10 bases identical to TRBD2. Trimming cost V 3 bases and J 8 bases; bases outside gene matches: 13. This CDR3 spans 17 amino acids. CDR1 LGHNA and CDR2 YNFKEQ come from the germline V gene. The CDR3 DNA sequence: TGTGCCAGCAGCCAGCCTTCCTCAGCGGGAGGGCCTCATGAGCAGTTCTTC. It translates to CASSQPSSAGGPHEQFF.

The chain has TRBV21-1 and TRBJ1-2; TRBD1, the D gene given by the table, was not confirmed from the DNA. TRBV21-1 is a pseudogene. The CDR3 sequence is 17 residues long. CDR3 protein: CASSLSRDRGQDYGYTF. CDR3 coding DNA: TGTGCCAGCAGCCTGTCCCGGGACAGGGGGCAGGACTATGGCTACACCTTC.

This CDR3 is CASSILNSPLHF. CDR3 DNA sequence: TGTGCCAGCAGCATACTTAATTCACCCCTCCACTTT. The chain recombines TRBV13 with TRBJ1-6; D unresolved. The CDR3 has 12 residues. The germline CDR1 and CDR2 sequences are PRHDT and FYEKMQ (reference sequence). Trimming stripped 5 bases from V and 6 bases from J, with 5 bases between. Full variable domain (outside the CDR3, taken from reference TRBV13 and TRBJ1-6): AAGVIQSPRHLIKEKRETATLKCYPIPRHDTVYWYQQGPGQDPQFLISFYEKMQSDKGSIPDRFSAQQFSDYHSELNMSSLELGDSALYFCASSILNSPLHFGNGTRLTVT.

This clone was found once. V usage is TRBV4-1 and J usage is TRBJ1-2, with TRBD1 as a possible D gene (5 bases). V lost 5 bases and J 7 bases, leaving 20 bases between the germline ends. Per the germline V gene, CDR1 is MGHRA and CDR2 is YSYEKL. This CDR3 is built from 15 residues. CDR3 bases: TGCGCCAGCAGCGGAGGGGCGCAGAGGATTCGTGGCTACACCTTC. This sequence encodes CASSGGAQRIRGYTF.

The V and J genes are TRBV10-3 and TRBJ2-3, with 7 nucleotides matching TRBD1. The germline V gene has CDR1 ENHRY and CDR2 SYGVKD. The ends lost 2 bases at V and 3 bases at J; junction bases unmatched: 8. The CDR3 totals 16 residues. CDR3 in amino acids: CAISEKGGVSTDTQYF. The DNA of the CDR3 is TGTGCCATCAGTGAGAAAGGGGGCGTTTCGACAGATACGCAGTATTTT.

The sample holds one count of this clone. The J gene is TRBJ2-2, the V gene TRBV9; 7 nucleotides align to TRBD2. Trimming at V came to 1 base and at J to 5 bases, leaving 11 bases not matched to a gene. This CDR3 contains 17 residues. Germline values: CDR1 SGDLS, CDR2 YYNGEE. In DNA, the CDR3 is TGTGCCAGCAGCGTACGATCAGCGGGGCCGGGGACCGGGGAGCTGTTTTTT. Protein sequence: CASSVRSAGPGTGELFF.

This sequence joins TRBV18 and TRBJ2-1; 8 bases map to TRBD2. Germline V gene lookup returns CDR1 KGHSH and CDR2 LQKENI. The V gene end was trimmed by 1 base and the J gene end by 10 bases; junction bases not matched to a gene: 12. The CDR3 totals 16 residues. The CDR3 DNA follows: TGTGCCAGCTCACCACGCCCAGCGGGAGCCGAGGGGGAGCAGTTCTTC. This gives the protein CASSPRPAGAEGEQFF. The whole variable domain, filled in from reference TRBV18 and TRBJ2-1, reads NAGVMQNPRHLVRRRGQEARLRCSPMKGHSHVYWYRQLPEEGLKFMVYLQKENIIDESGMPKERFSAEFPKEGPSILRIQQVVRGDSAAYFCASSPRPAGAEGEQFFGPGTRLTVL.

The genes are TRBV7-2 and TRBJ1-1; TRBD1 might be the D (5 bases). The germline CDR1 and CDR2 sequences are SGHTA and FQGNSA. CDR3 length: 15 residues. V was pared by 6 bases and J by 5 bases, with 19 bases between. The CDR3 DNA sequence: TGTGCCAGCAGGGGGCAGGGCGCGGAGGGAACTGAAGCTTTCTTT. It translates to CASRGQGAEGTEAFF.

The J gene is TRBJ2-7, the V gene TRBV18, with TRBD1 as a possible D gene (6 bases). The CDR3 runs to 12 residues. With 4 bases removed from V and 3 bases from J, the gap between germline ends came to 7 bases. Germline CDR1 is KGHSH and CDR2 is LQKENI. The CDR3 DNA reads TGTGCCAGCTCACGGGACAACTACGAGCAGTACTTC. This gives the protein CASSRDNYEQYF.

For this clone: Additional DNA sequences in this sample encode the identical CDR3. The J gene is TRBJ1-2, the V gene TRBV5-1, with a possible D match to TRBD1 (6 bases). This CDR3 comprises 14 residues. Trimming took 0 bases from V and 2 from J, leaving 8 bases between them. Germline V gene data show CDR1 as SGHRS and CDR2 as YFSETQ. CDR3 sequence reads: CASSLGTVNYGYTF. The CDR3 DNA is TGCGCCAGCAGCTTGGGGACAGTAAACTATGGCTACACCTTC.

CDR3 protein: CAIRRQGITDTQYF. DNA for the CDR3: TGTGCCATCAGAAGACAGGGAATCACAGATACGCAGTATTTT. This sequence joins TRBV10-3 and TRBJ2-3; 7 bases agree with TRBD1. The J segment lost 2 bases and the V segment lost 6 bases, leaving 5 bases of the junction unmatched. The CDR3 runs to 14 residues. Germline V CDR1 and CDR2: ENHRY, SYGVKD.

The chain has TRBV11-2 and TRBJ2-2, with TRBD2 as a possible D gene (7 bases). V was pared by 2 bases and J by 0 bases, with 10 bases between. CDR3 length: 16 residues. Germline CDR1 reads SGHAT; CDR2 reads FQNNGV. DNA for the CDR3: TGTGCCAGCAGCTTATTAGGGGGGGCGAACACCGGGGAGCTGTTTTTT. This codes for CASSLLGGANTGELFF.

The chain joins TRBV9 to TRBJ2-7, with 9 bases fitting TRBD1. Trimming at V came to 4 bases and at J to 2 bases, leaving 7 bases not matched to a gene. CDR1 is SGDLS, CDR2 YYNGEE, per germline. The CDR3 extends over 15 amino acids. This chain's CDR3 is CASSIGQGSPYEQYF. The CDR3 DNA reads as TGTGCCAGCAGCATCGGACAGGGGTCACCCTACGAGCAGTACTTC. The full variable domain, completed using reference TRBV9 and TRBJ2-7, is DSGVTQTPKHLITATGQRVTLRCSPRSGDLSVYWYQQSLDQGLQFLIQYYNGEERAKGNILERFSAQQFPDLHSELNLSSLELGDSALYFCASSIGQGSPYEQYFGPGTRLTVT.

The gene calls are TRBV2 and TRBJ1-2; TRBD1 is a possible D gene (6 bases). The germline V and J ends were trimmed by 6 bases and 4 bases, with 12 bases remaining between them. The V gene's germline CDR1 is SNHLY and CDR2 FYNNEI. This CDR3 has 13 amino acids. This CDR3 is CASRQGRTYGYTF. As DNA, the CDR3 is TGTGCCAGCAGACAGGGACGGACCTATGGCTACACCTTC.